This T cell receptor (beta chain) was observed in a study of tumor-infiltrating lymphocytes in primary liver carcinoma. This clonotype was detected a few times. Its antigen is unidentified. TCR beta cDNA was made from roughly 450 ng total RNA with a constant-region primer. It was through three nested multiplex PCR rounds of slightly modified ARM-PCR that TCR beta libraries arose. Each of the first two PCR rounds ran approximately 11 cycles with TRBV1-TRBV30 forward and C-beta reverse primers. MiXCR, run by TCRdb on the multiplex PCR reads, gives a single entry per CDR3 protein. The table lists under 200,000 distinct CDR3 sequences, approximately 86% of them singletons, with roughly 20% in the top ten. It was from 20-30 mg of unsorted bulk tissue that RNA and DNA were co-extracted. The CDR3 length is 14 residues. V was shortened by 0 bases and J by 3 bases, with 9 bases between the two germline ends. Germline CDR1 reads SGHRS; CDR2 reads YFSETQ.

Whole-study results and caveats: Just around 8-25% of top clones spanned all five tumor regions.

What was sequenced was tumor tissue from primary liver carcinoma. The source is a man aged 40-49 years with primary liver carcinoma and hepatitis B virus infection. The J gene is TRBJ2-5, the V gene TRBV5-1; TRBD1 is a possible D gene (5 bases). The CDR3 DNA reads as TGCGCCAGCAGCTTGGGAAGACAGAAAGAGACCCAGTACTTC. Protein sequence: CASSLGRQKETQYF.